Each of the 30 T cell receptor beta chains below was sequenced from the same sample in a study of blood T cell repertoires in COVID-19. Clones were sequenced by immunoSEQ multiplex PCR, and TCRdb holds only the in-frame ones, with some missing. The data contain roughly 190,000 clones, about 80% of them seen just once; the ten biggest clones take up approximately 2.4%. Sequenced material: peripheral blood. These receptors were obtained from a human donor with acute or convalescent COVID-19. The donor label of this sample is uncertain.

The genes are TRBV5-4 and TRBJ2-7; a weak D match, TRBD1 (6 bases). The CDR3 consists of 14 residues. From germline, CDR1 is SGHNT and CDR2 YYREEE (reference sequence). The V end lost 4 bases, the J end lost 6 bases, and 17 bases lay between the germline ends. CDR3 DNA: TGTGCCAGCAGCCTCGTGGGGGCCGAGCTCGAGCAGTACTTC. It is translated as CASSLVGAELEQYF.

The gene calls are TRBV7-9 and TRBJ2-1; TRBD2 is a possible D gene (6 bases). CDR3 size: 15 residues. Germline CDR1 and CDR2: SEHNR and FQNEAQ (reference sequence). V gave up 3 bases and J gave up 8 bases, with 17 bases separating them. The CDR3 reads CASSFGTPTGDEQFF. Written as DNA, the CDR3 is TGTGCCAGCAGCTTCGGGACTCCTACGGGCGATGAGCAGTTCTTC.

V gene TRBV7-9 combines with J gene TRBJ2-2; 9 nucleotides agree with TRBD2. This CDR3 contains 17 residues. The ends lost 6 bases at V and 6 bases at J; junction bases unmatched: 14. The germline V gene has CDR1 SEHNR and CDR2 FQNEAQ (reference sequence). CDR3 DNA sequence: TGTGCCAGCAGGCGTACCCTTAGCGGGAGCTCAGCCGGGGAGCTGTTTTTT. Translation gives CASRRTLSGSSAGELFF.

The chain has TRBV27 and TRBJ2-5, with TRBD2 matching 12 bases. This CDR3 has 16 residues. From germline, CDR1 is MNHEY and CDR2 SMNVEV (reference sequence). V lost 4 bases to trimming and J lost 1 base; unmatched junction nucleotides: 4. Written as DNA, the CDR3 is TGTGCCAGCAGTTCGACTAGCGGGAGTGTCCAAGAGACCCAGTACTTC. Translation: CASSSTSGSVQETQYF.

The rearrangement links TRBV11-2 to TRBJ2-2, with D unclear. The V end was cut by 7 bases, the J end by 4 bases, with 7 bases between. The CDR3 is made up of 12 amino acids. The germline CDR1 and CDR2 sequences are SGHAT and FQNNGV. The CDR3 protein is CASTRLTGELFF. The CDR3 DNA follows: TGTGCCAGCACCCGACTCACCGGGGAGCTGTTTTTT.

The J gene is TRBJ2-2, the V gene TRBV6-5, with D possibly being TRBD1 (6 bases). Germline assignment: CDR1 MNHEY and CDR2 SVGAGI. This CDR3 has 14 residues. Trimming took off 3 bases at V and 6 bases at J, with 11 bases between the two ends. CDR3 sequence reads: CASSYNRVPGELFF. The CDR3 nucleotides are TGTGCCAGCAGTTATAACAGGGTCCCCGGGGAGCTGTTTTTT.

This clone came up a few times. The chain recombines TRBV19 with TRBJ1-1; a possible D gene is TRBD1 (5 bases). The CDR3 runs to 13 residues. Germline CDR1 reads LNHDA; CDR2 reads SQIVND (reference sequence). V was pared by 1 base and J by 8 bases, with 11 bases between. The CDR3 sequence: CASSIVNAGEAFF. Written as DNA, the CDR3 is TGTGCCAGTAGTATAGTAAACGCAGGGGAAGCTTTCTTT.

V gene TRBV13 combines with J gene TRBJ1-1; 7 bases are shared with TRBD1. This CDR3 spans 13 amino acids. CDR1 is PRHDT, CDR2 FYEKMQ, per germline (reference sequence). J gave up 3 bases and V 4 bases, and 2 bases lay outside the gene matches. The CDR3 loop is CASSSGQHTEAFF. The CDR3 nucleotides are TGTGCCAGCAGCTCGGGACAGCACACTGAAGCTTTCTTT.

The chain couples TRBV7-8 to TRBJ1-5, with a tentative D call TRBD1 (6 bases). Trimming left V 7 bases short and J 4 bases short, with 20 bases between. The germline V gene encodes CDR1 SGHVS and CDR2 FQNEAQ. The CDR3 has 16 residues. Here the CDR3 reads CASTPYAGVGNQPQHF. As DNA, the CDR3 is TGTGCCAGCACCCCGTACGCAGGGGTTGGTAATCAGCCCCAGCATTTT.

The chain combines TRBV28 with TRBJ1-4; D is possibly TRBD1 (6 bases). This CDR3 contains 15 residues. V gave up 6 bases and J gave up 3 bases, with 14 bases separating them. The germline gives CDR1 MDHEN, CDR2 SYDVKM. The CDR3 loop is CASRSGGAANEKLFF. The CDR3 coding sequence is TGTGCCAGCAGATCGGGGGGGGCGGCTAATGAAAAACTGTTTTTT.

The V call is TRBV19, the J call TRBJ1-5; D unclear. Germline V lookup: CDR1 LNHDA, CDR2 SQIVND (reference sequence). The CDR3 runs to 12 residues. Trimming took off 7 bases at V and 4 bases at J, with 8 bases between the two ends. The CDR3 nucleotides read TGTGCCAGTACCGAGGAGAATCAGCCCCAGCATTTT. It specifies CASTEENQPQHF.

V is TRBV18 and J is TRBJ1-4; D gene uncertain. Trimming shortened V by 2 bases and J by 8 bases, and 6 bases separated the two germline ends. The germline CDR1 and CDR2 sequences are KGHSH and LQKENI. The CDR3 has 12 residues. The CDR3 reads CASSPAGEKLFF. DNA of the CDR3: TGTGCCAGCTCACCAGCGGGAGAAAAACTGTTTTTT. The whole variable domain, filled in from reference TRBV18 and TRBJ1-4, reads NAGVMQNPRHLVRRRGQEARLRCSPMKGHSHVYWYRQLPEEGLKFMVYLQKENIIDESGMPKERFSAEFPKEGPSILRIQQVVRGDSAAYFCASSPAGEKLFFGSGTQLSVL.

This clone was picked up one time. The chain links TRBV7-9 to TRBJ2-5; TRBD1 is a possible D gene (6 bases). The CDR3 is 14 residues long. From germline, CDR1 is SEHNR and CDR2 FQNEAQ (reference sequence). The V end was cut by 5 bases, the J end by 1 base, with 11 bases between. CDR3 amino acids: CASSLRDTQETQYF. CDR3 nucleotide sequence: TGTGCCAGCAGCCTCCGGGACACCCAAGAGACCCAGTACTTC.

The chain uses TRBV19 and TRBJ2-3, with 7 nucleotides matching TRBD2. The germline V gene has CDR1 LNHDA and CDR2 SQIVND (reference sequence). This CDR3 contains 18 residues. V lost 2 bases, J lost 0 bases, and 11 bases stayed unmatched. The CDR3 region is CASSISASSGESTDTQYF. The CDR3 nucleotides are TGTGCCAGTAGTATATCCGCCTCAAGCGGGGAAAGCACAGATACGCAGTATTTT.

Written as DNA, the CDR3 is TGCGCCAGCAGCGGAACAATGGGACAGAGGGGGAATTCACCCCTCCACTTT. Translating it yields CASSGTMGQRGNSPLHF. The chain carries TRBV5-1 and TRBJ1-6, with 7 positions matching TRBD1. Germline values: CDR1 SGHRS, CDR2 YFSETQ. Germline trimming cut 4 bases from V and 7 bases from J; bases unmatched to any gene: 14. The CDR3 sequence is 17 residues long.

The chain uses TRBV2 and TRBJ2-3; weak D call: TRBD2 (5 bases). This CDR3 is built from 15 residues. Trimming pared 3 bases from V and 0 bases from J, leaving 10 bases between. Germline-derived CDR1 and CDR2 are SNHLY and FYNNEI. The CDR3 DNA reads as TGTGCCAGCAGTGAGGAAGCGGCCAGCACAGATACGCAGTATTTT. Residues: CASSEEAASTDTQYF.

V gene TRBV5-3 combines with J gene TRBJ2-2; unclear D gene. TRBV5-3 is an open reading frame whose function is uncertain. The V end was cut by 0 bases, the J end by 5 bases, with 8 bases between. The CDR3 has 14 residues. Written as DNA, the CDR3 is TGTGCCAGAAGCTTGGATCGGAGAACCGGGGAGCTGTTTTTT. Protein: CARSLDRRTGELFF.

The rearrangement joins TRBV10-1 to TRBJ2-1, with 12 bases that match TRBD2. CDR1 is WNHNN, CDR2 SYGVQD, per germline (reference sequence). Trimming at V came to 2 bases and at J to 3 bases, leaving 2 bases not matched to a gene. There are 16 residues in the CDR3. The DNA for the CDR3 is TGCGCCAGCAGTGAGGGGACTAGCGGGCTCTACAATGAGCAGTTCTTC. Protein sequence: CASSEGTSGLYNEQFF.

The V gene is TRBV29-1, the J gene TRBJ1-1; 10 nucleotides match TRBD1. The CDR3 sequence is 18 residues long. Unmatched junction bases numbered 17, after V lost 3 bases and J lost 4 bases. Germline CDR1 is SQVTM and CDR2 is ANQGSEA. CDR3 sequence reads: CSVDLSTTGGLGGTEAFF. The CDR3 region has the DNA TGCAGCGTTGACCTCTCCACGACAGGGGGCTTAGGGGGCACTGAAGCTTTCTTT.

The chain uses TRBV30 and TRBJ1-5, with D tentatively TRBD1 (6 bases). The CDR3 consists of 14 residues. Germline V lookup: CDR1 GTSNPN, CDR2 SVGIG (reference sequence). Between the trimmed V and J ends, which lost 1 base and 5 bases, there was a span of 12 bases. CDR3 DNA: TGTGCCTGGAGTGCCCCAGGGGCGCATCAGCCCCAGCATTTT. Protein: CAWSAPGAHQPQHF.

V usage is TRBV19 and J usage is TRBJ1-4; tentative D call: TRBD1 (6 bases). The length of the CDR3 is 13 residues. The ends were cut back, 4 bases at V and 7 bases at J, with 10 bases in the middle. Germline CDR1 reads LNHDA; CDR2 reads SQIVND (reference sequence). Written as DNA, the CDR3 is TGTGCCAGTAGTACGGGGGGCGGTGAAAAACTGTTTTTT. Translation gives CASSTGGGEKLFF.

In nucleotides, the CDR3 is TGTGCCAGCAGTGACCCCGGACAGACATCCTATGGCTACACCTTC. This codes for CASSDPGQTSYGYTF. This chain connects TRBV2 to TRBJ1-2, with D possibly TRBD1 on 6 matching bases. CDR1 is SNHLY, CDR2 FYNNEI, per germline. Trimming removed 3 bases from V and 4 bases from J, with 15 bases in between. CDR3 length: 15 amino acids.

The rearrangement joins TRBV4-2 to TRBJ1-2; D is unclear. Trimming pared 0 bases from V and 7 bases from J, leaving 9 bases between. The CDR3 has 13 residues. Looked up from germline, CDR1 is LGHNA and CDR2 is YNFKEQ. The CDR3, as DNA: TGTGCCAGCAGCCAAGATCGCGGGCTTGGCTACACCTTC. Amino acids: CASSQDRGLGYTF.

V gene TRBV28 combines with J gene TRBJ2-3; possibly TRBD2 for D (5 bases). Germline V gives CDR1 MDHEN, CDR2 SYDVKM. This CDR3 spans 15 amino acids. Between the trimmed V and J ends, which lost 3 bases and 3 bases, there was a span of 13 bases. The CDR3 sequence: CASSFTRLATDTQYF. CDR3 sequence (DNA): TGTGCCAGCAGTTTCACGCGGCTAGCTACAGATACGCAGTATTTT. The complete variable domain, with remaining parts taken from reference TRBV28 and TRBJ2-3, reads DVKVTQSSRYLVKRTGEKVFLECVQDMDHENMFWYRQDPGLGLRLIYFSYDVKMKEKGDIPEGYSVSREKKERFSLILESASTNQTSMYLCASSFTRLATDTQYFGPGTRLTVL.

The chain links TRBV30 to TRBJ1-1; 11 bases map to TRBD1. The V segment lost 2 bases and the J segment 5 bases; nucleotides outside the gene matches: 10. From germline, CDR1 is GTSNPN and CDR2 SVGIG (reference sequence). The CDR3 consists of 16 residues. CDR3 residues: CAWSTGTGGWETEAFF. Written as DNA, the CDR3 is TGTGCCTGGAGTACGGGGACAGGGGGATGGGAAACTGAAGCTTTCTTT.

This clone was counted only a few times. The rearrangement links TRBV12-3 or TRBV12-4 to TRBJ1-1; D possibly corresponds to TRBD1 (5 bases). The length of the CDR3 is 13 residues. V dropped 5 bases and J dropped 10 bases, with 17 bases sitting between them. Here the CDR3 reads CASSTSLGLRAFF. The DNA for the CDR3 is TGTGCCAGCAGTACGTCCCTGGGGCTTCGAGCTTTCTTT.

The V and J genes are TRBV2 and TRBJ1-2, with 10 bases matching TRBD1. The CDR3 sequence is 12 residues long. With V trimmed by 11 bases and J by 4 bases, 4 bases remained unmatched. The germline V gene encodes CDR1 SNHLY and CDR2 FYNNEI. The CDR3, as DNA: TGTGCCGGGACAGGGGATAGCTATGGCTACACCTTC. The encoded protein is CAGTGDSYGYTF.

This clone was seen a single time. The genes are TRBV20-1 and TRBJ1-1; D not certain. The CDR3 runs to 11 residues. With 5 bases removed from V and 0 bases from J, the gap between germline ends came to 4 bases. Germline CDR1 reads DFQATT; CDR2 reads SNEGSKA (reference sequence). The CDR3 sequence is CSALLNTEAFF. DNA for the CDR3: TGCAGTGCTCTCTTGAACACTGAAGCTTTCTTT.

The gene calls are TRBV4-1 and TRBJ1-1, with 7 nucleotides matching TRBD1. The CDR3 consists of 16 residues. Germline lookup yields CDR1 MGHRA and CDR2 YSYEKL. The V gene end was trimmed by 0 bases and the J gene end by 4 bases; junction bases not matched to a gene: 8. CDR3 nucleotides: TGCGCCAGCAGCCAAGACCCTCGTGCAGGGGGCACTGAAGCTTTCTTT. It is translated as CASSQDPRAGGTEAFF.

V gene TRBV7-3 combines with J gene TRBJ2-1; TRBD2 matches at 14 bases. CDR1 is SGHTA and CDR2 is FQGTGA in the germline V gene. Germline trimming cut 4 bases from V and 7 bases from J; bases unmatched to any gene: 6. This CDR3 region has 16 residues. The CDR3 sequence is CASSYRLAGGPNEQFF. CDR3 bases: TGTGCCAGCAGCTACCGACTAGCGGGAGGGCCAAATGAGCAGTTCTTC.